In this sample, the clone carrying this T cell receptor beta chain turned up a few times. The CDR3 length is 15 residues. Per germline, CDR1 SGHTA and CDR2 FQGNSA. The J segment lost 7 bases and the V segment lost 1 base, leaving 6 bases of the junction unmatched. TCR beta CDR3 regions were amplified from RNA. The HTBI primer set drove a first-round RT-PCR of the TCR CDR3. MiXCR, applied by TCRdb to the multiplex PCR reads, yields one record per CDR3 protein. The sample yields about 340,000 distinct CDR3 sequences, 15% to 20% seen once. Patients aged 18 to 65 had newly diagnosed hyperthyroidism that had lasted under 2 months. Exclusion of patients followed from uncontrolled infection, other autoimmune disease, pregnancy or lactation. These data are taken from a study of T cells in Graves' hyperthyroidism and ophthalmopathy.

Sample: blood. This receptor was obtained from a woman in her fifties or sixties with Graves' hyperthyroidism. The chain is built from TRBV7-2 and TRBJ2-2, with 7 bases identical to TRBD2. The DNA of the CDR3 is TGTGCCAGCAGCTTAGTGGGAGGGCAAGGCGGGGAGCTGTTTTTT. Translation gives CASSLVGGQGGELFF.